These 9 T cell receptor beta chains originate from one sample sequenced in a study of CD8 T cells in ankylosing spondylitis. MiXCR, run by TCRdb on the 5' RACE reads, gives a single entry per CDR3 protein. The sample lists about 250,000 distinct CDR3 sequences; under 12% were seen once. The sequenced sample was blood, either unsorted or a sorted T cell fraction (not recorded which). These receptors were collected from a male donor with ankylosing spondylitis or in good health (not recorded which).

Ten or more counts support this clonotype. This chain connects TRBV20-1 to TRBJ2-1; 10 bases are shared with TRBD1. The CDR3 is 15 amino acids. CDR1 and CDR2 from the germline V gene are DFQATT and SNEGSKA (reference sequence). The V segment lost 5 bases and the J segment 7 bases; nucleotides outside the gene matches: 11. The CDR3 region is CSAAPPGQGKNEQFF. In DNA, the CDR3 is TGCAGTGCTGCCCCGCCGGGACAGGGGAAAAATGAGCAGTTCTTC.

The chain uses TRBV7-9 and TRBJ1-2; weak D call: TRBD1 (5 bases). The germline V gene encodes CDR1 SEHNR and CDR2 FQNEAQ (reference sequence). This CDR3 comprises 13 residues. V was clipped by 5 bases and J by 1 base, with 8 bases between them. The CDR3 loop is CASSRDLNYGYTF. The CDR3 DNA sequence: TGTGCCAGCAGCCGGGACCTTAACTATGGCTACACCTTC.

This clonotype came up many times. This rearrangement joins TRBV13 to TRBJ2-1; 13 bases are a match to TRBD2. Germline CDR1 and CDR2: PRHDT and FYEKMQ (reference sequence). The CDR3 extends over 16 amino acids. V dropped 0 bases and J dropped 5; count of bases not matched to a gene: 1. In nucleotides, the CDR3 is TGTGCCAGCAGCTTAGGAGGACTAGCGGGAGACAATGAGCAGTTCTTC. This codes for CASSLGGLAGDNEQFF.

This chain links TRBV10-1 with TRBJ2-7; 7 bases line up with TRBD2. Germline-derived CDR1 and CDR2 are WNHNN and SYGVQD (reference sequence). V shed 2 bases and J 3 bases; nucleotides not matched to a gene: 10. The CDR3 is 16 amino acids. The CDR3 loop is CASSERYSPGGYEQYF. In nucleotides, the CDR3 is TGCGCCAGCAGTGAGCGGTATAGCCCGGGGGGCTACGAGCAGTACTTC.

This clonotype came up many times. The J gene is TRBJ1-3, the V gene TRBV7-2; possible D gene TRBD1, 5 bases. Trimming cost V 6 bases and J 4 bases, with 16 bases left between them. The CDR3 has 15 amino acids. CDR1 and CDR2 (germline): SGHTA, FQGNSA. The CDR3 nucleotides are TGTGCCAGCAGTCCCAGTGGGGGTTCAGGAAACACCATATATTTT. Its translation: CASSPSGGSGNTIYF.

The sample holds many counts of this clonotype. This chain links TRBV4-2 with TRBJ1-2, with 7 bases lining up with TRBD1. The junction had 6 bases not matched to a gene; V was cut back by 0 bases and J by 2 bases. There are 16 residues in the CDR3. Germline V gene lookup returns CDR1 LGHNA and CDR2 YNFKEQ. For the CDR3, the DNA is TGTGCCAGCAGCCAAGACCGGGACAGCCCCAACTATGGCTACACCTTC. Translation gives CASSQDRDSPNYGYTF.

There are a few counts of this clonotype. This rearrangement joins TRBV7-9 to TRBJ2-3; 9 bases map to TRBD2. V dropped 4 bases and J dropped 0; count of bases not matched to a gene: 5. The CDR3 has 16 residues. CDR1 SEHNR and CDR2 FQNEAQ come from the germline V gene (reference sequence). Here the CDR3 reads CASSYPTSGSTDTQYF. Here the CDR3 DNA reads TGTGCCAGCAGCTACCCGACTAGCGGCAGCACAGATACGCAGTATTTT. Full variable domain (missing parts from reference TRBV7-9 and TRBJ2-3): DTGVSQNPRHKITKRGQNVTFRCDPISEHNRLYWYRQTLGQGPEFLTYFQNEAQLEKSRLLSDRFSAERPKGSFSTLEIQRTEQGDSAMYLCASSYPTSGSTDTQYFGPGTRLTVL.

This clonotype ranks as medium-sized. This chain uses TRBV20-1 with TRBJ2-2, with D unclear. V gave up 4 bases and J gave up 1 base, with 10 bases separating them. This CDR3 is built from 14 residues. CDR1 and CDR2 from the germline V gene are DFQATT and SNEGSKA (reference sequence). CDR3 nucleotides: TGCAGTGCTACCGAACCAAAGAACACCGGGGAGCTGTTTTTT. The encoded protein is CSATEPKNTGELFF.

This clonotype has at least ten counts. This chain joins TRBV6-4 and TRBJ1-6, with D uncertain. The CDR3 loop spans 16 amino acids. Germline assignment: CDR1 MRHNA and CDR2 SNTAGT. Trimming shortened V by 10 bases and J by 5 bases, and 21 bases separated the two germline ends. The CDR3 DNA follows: TGTGCCATCACACCGCCCGCGCAGGCGGATAATTCACCCCTCCACTTT. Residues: CAITPPAQADNSPLHF.